This section outlines one T cell receptor (beta chain) sequence together with its context. Sample time point: blood from clinic visit 5 months post-surgery; TSC patient then seizure free. Only cases whose brain tissue showed the highest T cell transcript signatures were sequenced. This sample stems from a study of brain T cells in children with intractable seizures. V lost 7 bases and J 1 base, leaving 13 bases between the germline ends. The CDR3 totals 15 residues. CDR1 is MGHRA, CDR2 YSYEKL, per germline. TCRdb keeps only in-frame clones here, not all; method: immunoSEQ multiplex PCR. The sample contains around 340,000 clones, about 94% of which appear only once.

This sequence was found in a boy in the first two years of life with tuberous sclerosis and intractable seizures. Sequences were derived from peripheral blood, sampled around 5 months after surgery. The J gene is TRBJ2-2, the V gene TRBV4-1, with D unresolved. The CDR3 sequence: CASTRGFLNTGELFF. The CDR3 DNA follows: TGCGCCAGCACCCGCGGCTTCCTGAACACCGGGGAGCTGTTTTTT.